The 18 T cell receptor beta chains in this list originate from one sample, sequenced in a study of regulatory T cells in long-lasting Graves disease. Time point indicated: persistent/refractory GD, antithyroid drugs over 5 years with positive TRAb. There was RNA extracted from PBMCs, and the TCR library was made from it. Investigators prepared the TCR beta libraries by applying iRepertoire HTBI primers and Arm-PCR of CDR3 regions. TCRdb fed the multiplex PCR reads into MiXCR, producing one record per CDR3 protein. The sample yields hundreds of thousands of distinct CDR3 sequences, roughly 20% seen once. The sequenced sample was peripheral blood mononuclear cells (PBMCs), obtained when the disease was refractory, from a patient treated with antithyroid drugs. Receptors originate from a female donor with Graves disease.

This chain links TRBV12-3 or TRBV12-4 with TRBJ1-3, with 7 bases matching TRBD1. V lost 6 bases and J lost 0; bases outside the gene matches: 2. This CDR3 is built from 14 residues. As DNA, the CDR3 is TGTGCCAGCAGGCACAGGGGCTCTGGAAACACCATATATTTT. It yields the protein CASRHRGSGNTIYF.

CDR3 protein: CASGFPRRGPSTGELFF. Written as DNA, the CDR3 is TGTGCCAGCGGATTTCCTCGCCGGGGGCCCTCCACCGGGGAGCTGTTTTTT. The rearrangement links TRBV7-3 to TRBJ2-2, with D perhaps TRBD1 or TRBD2 (6 bases each). The CDR3 length is 17 residues. Germline V gene sequence: CDR1 SGHTA, CDR2 FQGTGA. The V end was cut by 8 bases, the J end by 4 bases, with 23 bases between.

This clonotype was seen a handful of times. This chain joins TRBV5-5 and TRBJ2-7, with 9 bases lining up with TRBD2. The CDR3 length is 15 residues. Germline V CDR1 and CDR2: SGHKS, YYEKEE (reference sequence). The ends lost 4 bases at V and 0 bases at J; junction bases unmatched: 5. This CDR3 is CASSRSGGSSYEQYF. In nucleotides, the CDR3 is TGTGCCAGCAGCCGGAGCGGGGGGAGCTCCTACGAGCAGTACTTC.

The chain recombines TRBV7-8 with TRBJ2-1; 7 nucleotides agree with TRBD2. This CDR3 is 15 amino acids long. J was trimmed by 5 bases and V by 1 base; bases with no gene match: 5. Germline V gene lookup returns CDR1 SGHVS and CDR2 FQNEAQ. The CDR3 DNA reads as TGTGCCAGCAGCTTAGAGCGAGCGGGACACAATGAGCAGTTCTTC. It encodes CASSLERAGHNEQFF.

V gene TRBV13 combines with J gene TRBJ1-2; D not resolved. Germline lookup yields CDR1 PRHDT and CDR2 FYEKMQ (reference sequence). This CDR3 has 13 amino acids. Between the trimmed V and J ends, which lost 1 base and 8 bases, there was a span of 11 bases. The CDR3 here is CASSLVGVGGYTF. Here the CDR3 DNA reads TGTGCCAGCAGCTTAGTCGGGGTCGGGGGCTACACCTTC.

The chain joins TRBV6-1 to TRBJ1-4; 9 bases match TRBD1. V lost 0 bases, J lost 9 bases, and 11 bases stayed unmatched. This CDR3 spans 17 amino acids. Germline assignment: CDR1 MNHNS and CDR2 SASEGT. CDR3 sequence (DNA): TGTGCCAGCAGTGAAGCCCGGCCGGGGACAGGGACACAAAAACTGTTTTTT. Translating it yields CASSEARPGTGTQKLFF.

The J gene is TRBJ1-2, the V gene TRBV7-9, with D maybe TRBD1 (5 bases). The germline V gene has CDR1 SEHNR and CDR2 FQNEAQ (reference sequence). The CDR3 spans 14 residues. The V and J ends lost 5 bases and 4 bases respectively, with 14 bases between them. This CDR3 is CASSELLDSYGYTF. CDR3 DNA sequence: TGTGCCAGCAGCGAATTACTAGACAGCTATGGCTACACCTTC.

This rearrangement joins TRBV29-1 to TRBJ2-2; TRBD2 might be the D (5 bases). V lost 5 bases to trimming and J lost 2 bases, with 12 bases between them. Germline-derived CDR1 and CDR2 are SQVTM and ANQGSEA. CDR3 size: 14 residues. The CDR3 DNA sequence: TGCAGCGTTCGACTACCAATCAACACCGGGGAGCTGTTTTTT. Translating it yields CSVRLPINTGELFF.

At least ten counts were recorded for this clonotype. The rearrangement joins TRBV28 to TRBJ2-7; D is undetermined. Between the trimmed V and J ends, which lost 7 bases and 1 base, there was a span of 14 bases. Per the germline V gene, CDR1 is MDHEN and CDR2 is SYDVKM. The CDR3 totals 14 residues. CDR3 sequence reads: CASKRAGPSYEQYF. Written as DNA, the CDR3 is TGTGCCAGCAAAAGGGCAGGACCTTCCTACGAGCAGTACTTC.

In its sample, this clonotype was seen once. This rearrangement joins TRBV5-1 to TRBJ2-1; 9 bases align to TRBD2. With V trimmed by 0 bases and J by 8 bases, 9 bases remained unmatched. CDR1 and CDR2 from the germline V gene are SGHRS and YFSETQ. This CDR3 is built from 16 residues. As DNA, the CDR3 is TGCGCCAGCAGCTTGGCCCTGGCTAGCGGGAAGGATGAGCAGTTCTTC. This sequence encodes CASSLALASGKDEQFF.

In this sample, this clonotype turned up many times. The chain employs TRBV27 and TRBJ2-1; possibly TRBD2 for D (5 bases). This CDR3 comprises 16 residues. Germline lookup yields CDR1 MNHEY and CDR2 SMNVEV (reference sequence). V was trimmed by 7 bases and J by 4 bases, leaving 20 bases between them. CDR3 protein: CASNRGSTRGYNEQFF. CDR3 nucleotide sequence: TGTGCCAGCAACCGAGGGTCGACCCGCGGGTACAATGAGCAGTTCTTC.

The rearrangement uses TRBV19 and TRBJ2-2, with D perhaps TRBD1 (5 bases). The CDR3 is 14 residues long. CDR1 is LNHDA and CDR2 is SQIVND in the germline V gene (reference sequence). The ends were cut back, 7 bases at V and 4 bases at J, with 13 bases in the middle. CDR3 in DNA: TGTGCCAGTAAACCCTCAGGGCCCACCGGGGAGCTGTTTTTT. Protein: CASKPSGPTGELFF. The whole variable domain, remainder taken from reference TRBV19 and TRBJ2-2, is DGGITQSPKYLFRKEGQNVTLSCEQNLNHDAMYWYRQDPGQGLRLIYYSQIVNDFQKGDIAEGYSVSREKKESFPLTVTSAQKNPTAFYLCASKPSGPTGELFFGEGSRLTVL.

This clonotype has a count of ten or more. The chain links TRBV28 to TRBJ2-7; 9 bases match TRBD1. CDR1 MDHEN and CDR2 SYDVKM come from the germline V gene. CDR3 length: 14 residues. Losses at the gene ends were 6 bases for V and 3 bases for J; bases not matched to a gene: 6. The CDR3, as DNA: TGTGCCAGCAGCTTGACAGGGGGGTTCTACGAGCAGTACTTC. Translated, it gives CASSLTGGFYEQYF.

The J gene is TRBJ2-7, the V gene TRBV19; D ambiguous. V gave up 2 bases and J gave up 0 bases, with 8 bases separating them. CDR1 and CDR2 (germline): LNHDA, SQIVND (reference sequence). The CDR3 is made up of 14 amino acids. CDR3 residues: CASSIMTNSYEQYF. The CDR3 nucleotides are TGTGCCAGTAGTATAATGACAAACTCCTACGAGCAGTACTTC.

This clonotype came up a few times. The chain employs TRBV19 and TRBJ1-5, with 8 bases identical to TRBD1. The germline V gene has CDR1 LNHDA and CDR2 SQIVND (reference sequence). This CDR3 has 17 amino acids. The ends lost 1 base at V and 2 bases at J; junction bases unmatched: 7. The CDR3 is CASSIARGQGGNQPQHF. In DNA, the CDR3 is TGTGCCAGTAGTATAGCCAGGGGGCAGGGGGGCAATCAGCCCCAGCATTTT.

The chain links TRBV28 to TRBJ2-3, with 15 bases that match TRBD2. Germline assignment: CDR1 MDHEN and CDR2 SYDVKM. V lost 6 bases to trimming and J lost 0 bases; unmatched junction nucleotides: 4. The CDR3 consists of 17 residues. The CDR3 is CASRGLAGGSSTDTQYF. The CDR3 coding sequence is TGTGCCAGCAGGGGACTAGCGGGAGGCTCTAGCACAGATACGCAGTATTTT.

Notes on this clonotype: Germline is not matched at one junction end, which may reflect a read error. The chain is built from TRBV5-4 and TRBJ2-7; TRBD2 agrees at 10 bases. CDR1 is SGHNT and CDR2 is YYREEE in the germline V gene (reference sequence). This CDR3 is built from 13 residues. This chain's CDR3 is CASSFSGRYGQYF. For the CDR3, the DNA is TGTGCCAGCAGCTTTAGCGGGAGGTACGGGCAGTACTTC.

This clonotype was picked up a small number of times. The chain couples TRBV29-1 to TRBJ1-1; D is undetermined. CDR3 length equals 10 residues. Germline CDR1 reads SQVTM; CDR2 reads ANQGSEA. The V end lost 3 bases, the J end lost 7 bases, and 6 bases lay between the germline ends. The CDR3 loop reads CSVDLGEAFF. The DNA for the CDR3 is TGCAGCGTTGATCTGGGTGAAGCTTTCTTT.